These 6 T cell receptor beta chains share one sample of origin, sequenced in a study of tumour-infiltrating T cells in Burkitt lymphoma. TCRdb's table, derived via immunoSEQ multiplex PCR, lists solely in-frame clones and lacks some. The data contain about 50,000 clones, around 30% of them singletons. The sequenced sample was tumor tissue. These receptors came from a human donor with Burkitt lymphoma.

This clone occurred a few times. The chain recombines TRBV30 with TRBJ1-1; 7 nucleotides line up with TRBD1. This CDR3 comprises 13 residues. CDR1 is GTSNPN, CDR2 SVGIG, per germline (reference sequence). The V gene end was trimmed by 5 bases and the J gene end by 6 bases; junction bases not matched to a gene: 9. CDR3 nucleotides: TGTGCCTGGGAAGGGGACAGAATGGCTGAAGCTTTCTTT. This sequence encodes CAWEGDRMAEAFF.

This clone was seen a handful of times. The chain joins TRBV5-1 to TRBJ1-5, with 9 bases identical to TRBD1. The ends lost 4 bases at V and 4 bases at J; junction bases unmatched: 3. The CDR3 totals 14 residues. Germline loops: CDR1 SGHRS, CDR2 YFSETQ. This chain's CDR3 is CASSRQGGNQPQHF. The CDR3 region has the DNA TGCGCCAGCAGCCGACAGGGGGGAAATCAGCCCCAGCATTTT.

CDR3 amino acids: CASLGQGYTF. CDR3 in DNA: TGTGCCAGCCTCGGACAGGGCTACACCTTC. The gene calls are TRBV2 and TRBJ1-2; D might be TRBD1 (6 bases). The V and J ends lost 8 bases and 8 bases respectively, with 9 bases between them. This CDR3 has 10 amino acids. Germline V CDR1 and CDR2: SNHLY, FYNNEI.

The chain joins TRBV7-8 to TRBJ2-1, with 9 positions matching TRBD1. The CDR3 covers 15 residues. J lost 5 bases, V lost 6 bases, and 8 bases had no gene match. CDR1 and CDR2 from the germline V gene are SGHVS and FQNEAQ. The CDR3 bases are TGTGCCAGCAGGCCAGACAGGGGGTCGAACAATGAGCAGTTCTTC. Translation: CASRPDRGSNNEQFF.

This chain uses TRBV5-6 with TRBJ1-5; 8 bases are shared with TRBD1. Germline values: CDR1 SGHDT, CDR2 YYEEEE. This CDR3 is built from 14 residues. V gave up 4 bases and J gave up 7 bases; unmatched junction bases: 7. The CDR3 sequence: CASSEAGGGQPQHF. CDR3 DNA sequence: TGTGCCAGCAGCGAAGCAGGGGGCGGACAGCCCCAGCATTTT. Supplemented by reference TRBV5-6 and TRBJ1-5, the full variable domain reads DAGVTQSPTHLIKTRGQQVTLRCSPKSGHDTVSWYQQALGQGPQFIFQYYEEEERQRGNFPDRFSGHQFPNYSSELNVNALLLGDSALYLCASSEAGGGQPQHFGDGTRLSIL.

The rearrangement links TRBV5-4 to TRBJ2-3; D gene ambiguous. The CDR3 sequence is 13 residues long. The germline V gene has CDR1 SGHNT and CDR2 YYREEE (reference sequence). V was shortened by 4 bases and J by 6 bases, with 12 bases between the two germline ends. The CDR3 loop reads CASSIPEADTQYF. CDR3 bases: TGTGCCAGCAGCATCCCCGAGGCGGATACGCAGTATTTT.